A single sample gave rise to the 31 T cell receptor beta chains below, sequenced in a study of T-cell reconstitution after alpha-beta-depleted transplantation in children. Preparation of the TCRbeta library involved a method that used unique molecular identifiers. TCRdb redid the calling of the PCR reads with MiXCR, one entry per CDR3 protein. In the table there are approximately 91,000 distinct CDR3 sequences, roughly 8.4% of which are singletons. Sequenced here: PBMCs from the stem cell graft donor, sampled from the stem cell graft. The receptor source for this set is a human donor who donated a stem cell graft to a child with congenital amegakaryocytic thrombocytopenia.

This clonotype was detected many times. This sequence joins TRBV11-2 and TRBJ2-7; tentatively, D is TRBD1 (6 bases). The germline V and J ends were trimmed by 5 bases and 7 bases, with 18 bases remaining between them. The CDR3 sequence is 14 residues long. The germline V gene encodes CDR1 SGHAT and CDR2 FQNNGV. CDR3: CASSPGTLSNEQYF. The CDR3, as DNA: TGTGCCAGCAGCCCGGGGACATTGTCCAATGAGCAGTACTTC. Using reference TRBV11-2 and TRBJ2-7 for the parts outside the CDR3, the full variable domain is EAGVAQSPRYKIIEKRQSVAFWCNPISGHATLYWYQQILGQGPKLLIQFQNNGVVDDSQLPKDRFSAERLKGVDSTLKIQPAKLEDSAVYLCASSPGTLSNEQYFGPGTRLTVT.

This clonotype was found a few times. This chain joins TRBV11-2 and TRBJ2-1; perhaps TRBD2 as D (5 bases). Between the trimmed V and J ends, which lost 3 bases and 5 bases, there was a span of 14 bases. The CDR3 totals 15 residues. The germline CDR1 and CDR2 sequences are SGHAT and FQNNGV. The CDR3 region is CASSFGDLRDNEQFF. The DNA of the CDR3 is TGTGCCAGCAGCTTCGGGGATCTGCGGGACAATGAGCAGTTCTTC.

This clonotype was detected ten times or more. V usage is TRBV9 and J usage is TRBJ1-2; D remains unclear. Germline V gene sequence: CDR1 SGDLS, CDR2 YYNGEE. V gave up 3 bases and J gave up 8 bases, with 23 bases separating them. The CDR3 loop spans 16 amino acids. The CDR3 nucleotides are TGTGCCAGCAGCGAGTCCGTAGGAGGAGACGCCAGGGGCTACACCTTC. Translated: CASSESVGGDARGYTF.

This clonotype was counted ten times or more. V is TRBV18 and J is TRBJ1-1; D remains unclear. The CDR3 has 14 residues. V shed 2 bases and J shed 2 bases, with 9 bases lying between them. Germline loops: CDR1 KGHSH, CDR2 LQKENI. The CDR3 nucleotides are TGTGCCAGCTCACCATTGGCAGGCAACACTGAAGCTTTCTTT. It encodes CASSPLAGNTEAFF.

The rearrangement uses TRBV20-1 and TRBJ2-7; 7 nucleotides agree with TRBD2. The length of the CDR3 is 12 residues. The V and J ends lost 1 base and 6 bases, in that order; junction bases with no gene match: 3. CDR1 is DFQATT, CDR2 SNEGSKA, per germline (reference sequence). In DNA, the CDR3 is TGCAGTGCTAGAGGGGGGGGTCGCGAGCAGTACTTC. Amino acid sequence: CSARGGGREQYF.

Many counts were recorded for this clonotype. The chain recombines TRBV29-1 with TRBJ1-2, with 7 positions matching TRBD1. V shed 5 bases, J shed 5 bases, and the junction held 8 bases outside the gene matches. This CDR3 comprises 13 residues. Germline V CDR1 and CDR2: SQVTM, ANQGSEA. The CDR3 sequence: CSVTGAPGYGYTF. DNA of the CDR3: TGCAGCGTTACAGGGGCCCCTGGTTATGGCTACACCTTC.

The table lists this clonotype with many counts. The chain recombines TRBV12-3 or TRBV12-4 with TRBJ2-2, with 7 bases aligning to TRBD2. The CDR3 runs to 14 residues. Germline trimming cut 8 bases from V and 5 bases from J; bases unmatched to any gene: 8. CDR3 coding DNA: TGTGCCAGCGCTGAACTAGCGCAAACCGGGGAGCTGTTTTTT. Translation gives CASAELAQTGELFF.

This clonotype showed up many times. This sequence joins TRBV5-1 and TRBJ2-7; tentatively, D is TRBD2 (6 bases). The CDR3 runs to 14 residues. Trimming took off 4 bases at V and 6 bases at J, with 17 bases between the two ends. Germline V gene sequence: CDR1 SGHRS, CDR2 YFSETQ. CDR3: CASSPGLSPPEQYF. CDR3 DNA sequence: TGCGCCAGCAGCCCAGGACTATCCCCTCCCGAGCAGTACTTC.

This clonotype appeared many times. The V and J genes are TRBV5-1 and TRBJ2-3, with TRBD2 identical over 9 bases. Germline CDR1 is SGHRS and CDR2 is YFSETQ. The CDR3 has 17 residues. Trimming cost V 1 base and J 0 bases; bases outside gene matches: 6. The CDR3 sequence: CASSLLPSGVSTDTQYF. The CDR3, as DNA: TGCGCCAGCAGCTTGTTACCTAGCGGGGTTAGCACAGATACGCAGTATTTT.

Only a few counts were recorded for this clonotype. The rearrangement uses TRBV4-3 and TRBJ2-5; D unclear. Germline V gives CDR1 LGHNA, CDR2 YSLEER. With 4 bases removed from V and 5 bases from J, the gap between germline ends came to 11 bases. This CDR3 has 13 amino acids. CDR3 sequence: CASSPRIAETQYF. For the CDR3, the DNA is TGCGCCAGCAGCCCCCGGATAGCTGAGACCCAGTACTTC.

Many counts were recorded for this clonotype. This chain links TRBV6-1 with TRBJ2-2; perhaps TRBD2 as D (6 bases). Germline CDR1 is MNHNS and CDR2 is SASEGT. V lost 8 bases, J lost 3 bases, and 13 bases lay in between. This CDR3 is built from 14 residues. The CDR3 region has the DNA TGTGCCAGCTCCGGCGGGGTCGACACCGGGGAGCTGTTTTTT. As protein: CASSGGVDTGELFF.

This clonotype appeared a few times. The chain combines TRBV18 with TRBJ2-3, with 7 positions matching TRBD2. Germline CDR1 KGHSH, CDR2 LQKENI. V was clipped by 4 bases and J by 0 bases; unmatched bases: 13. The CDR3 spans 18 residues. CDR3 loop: CASSLYFGLESSTDTQYF. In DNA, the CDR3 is TGTGCCAGCTCACTTTATTTTGGACTAGAGTCTAGCACAGATACGCAGTATTTT.

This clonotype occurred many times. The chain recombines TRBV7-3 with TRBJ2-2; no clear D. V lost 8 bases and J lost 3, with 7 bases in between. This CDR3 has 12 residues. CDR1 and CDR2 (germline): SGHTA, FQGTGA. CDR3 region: CASALYTGELFF. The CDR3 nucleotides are TGTGCCAGCGCACTGTACACCGGGGAGCTGTTTTTT.

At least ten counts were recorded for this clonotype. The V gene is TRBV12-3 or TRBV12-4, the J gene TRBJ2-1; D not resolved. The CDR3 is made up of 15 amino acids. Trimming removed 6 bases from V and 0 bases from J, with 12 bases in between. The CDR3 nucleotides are TGTGCCAGCAGCCAGACTTTCGGCTCCTACAATGAGCAGTTCTTC. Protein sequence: CASSQTFGSYNEQFF.

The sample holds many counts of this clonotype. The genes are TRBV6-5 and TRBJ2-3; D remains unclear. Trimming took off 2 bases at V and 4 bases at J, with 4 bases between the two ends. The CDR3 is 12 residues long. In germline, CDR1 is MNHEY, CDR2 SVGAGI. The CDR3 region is CASSYSPDTQYF. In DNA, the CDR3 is TGTGCCAGCAGTTACAGCCCAGATACGCAGTATTTT.

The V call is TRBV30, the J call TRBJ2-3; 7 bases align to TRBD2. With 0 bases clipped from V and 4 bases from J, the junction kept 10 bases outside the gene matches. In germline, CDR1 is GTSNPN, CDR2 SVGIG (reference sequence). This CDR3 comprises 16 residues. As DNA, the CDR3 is TGTGCCTGGAGTGTCTCCGGCGGGAGCCCCCCAGATACGCAGTATTTT. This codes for CAWSVSGGSPPDTQYF.

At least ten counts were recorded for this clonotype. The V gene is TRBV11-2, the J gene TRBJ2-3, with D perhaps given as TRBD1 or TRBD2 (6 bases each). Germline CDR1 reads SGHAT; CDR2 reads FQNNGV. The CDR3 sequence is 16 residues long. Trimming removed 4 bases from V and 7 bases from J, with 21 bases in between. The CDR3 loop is CASSSLGGRRSNTQYF. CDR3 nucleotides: TGTGCCAGCAGCTCGTTGGGGGGCCGGAGAAGCAATACGCAGTATTTT.

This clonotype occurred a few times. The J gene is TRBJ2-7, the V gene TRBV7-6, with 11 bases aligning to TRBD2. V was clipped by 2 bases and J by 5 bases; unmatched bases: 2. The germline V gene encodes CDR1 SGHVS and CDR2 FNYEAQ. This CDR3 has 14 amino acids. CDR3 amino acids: CASSLLAGGDEQYF. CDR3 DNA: TGTGCCAGCAGCTTACTAGCGGGGGGTGACGAGCAGTACTTC.

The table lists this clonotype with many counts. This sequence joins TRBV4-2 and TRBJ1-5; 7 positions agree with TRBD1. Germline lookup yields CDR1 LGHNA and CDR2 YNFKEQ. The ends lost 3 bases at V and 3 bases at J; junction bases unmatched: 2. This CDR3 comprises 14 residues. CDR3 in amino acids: CASSHDRANQPQHF. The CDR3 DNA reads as TGTGCCAGCAGCCATGACAGGGCCAATCAGCCCCAGCATTTT.

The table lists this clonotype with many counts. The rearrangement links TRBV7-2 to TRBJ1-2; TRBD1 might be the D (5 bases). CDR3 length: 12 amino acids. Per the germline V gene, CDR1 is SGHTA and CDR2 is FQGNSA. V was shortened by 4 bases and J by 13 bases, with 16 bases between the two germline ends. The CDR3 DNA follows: TGTGCCAGCAGCTCCTATCAGGGTGGGCCCACCTTC. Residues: CASSSYQGGPTF.

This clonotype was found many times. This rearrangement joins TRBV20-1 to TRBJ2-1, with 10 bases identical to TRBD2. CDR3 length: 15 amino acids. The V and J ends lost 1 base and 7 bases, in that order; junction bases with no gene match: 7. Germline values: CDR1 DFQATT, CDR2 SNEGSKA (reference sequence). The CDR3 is CSARVPSGGMNEQFF. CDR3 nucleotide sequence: TGCAGTGCTAGAGTCCCTAGCGGGGGCATGAATGAGCAGTTCTTC.

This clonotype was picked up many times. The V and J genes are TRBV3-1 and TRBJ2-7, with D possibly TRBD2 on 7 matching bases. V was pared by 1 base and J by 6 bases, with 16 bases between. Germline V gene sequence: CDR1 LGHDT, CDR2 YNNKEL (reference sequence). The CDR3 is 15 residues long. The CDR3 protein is CASSQVGGGAAEQYF. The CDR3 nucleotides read TGTGCCAGCAGCCAAGTTGGTGGGGGGGCCGCCGAGCAGTACTTC.

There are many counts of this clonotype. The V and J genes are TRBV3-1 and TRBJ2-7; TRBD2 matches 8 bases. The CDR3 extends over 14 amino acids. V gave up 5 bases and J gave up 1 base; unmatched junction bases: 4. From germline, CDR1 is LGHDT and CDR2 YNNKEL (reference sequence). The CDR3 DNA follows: TGTGCCAGCAGCACTACTAGCGGATCCTACGAGCAGTACTTC. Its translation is CASSTTSGSYEQYF.

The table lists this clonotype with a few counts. CDR3: CASSQGSLRQGSNQPQHF. CDR3 DNA: TGCGCCAGCAGCCAAGGAAGTTTGAGACAGGGCAGCAATCAGCCCCAGCATTTT. V gene TRBV4-1 combines with J gene TRBJ1-5; 7 positions agree with TRBD1. With V trimmed by 1 base and J by 1 base, 10 bases remained unmatched. Germline V gene data show CDR1 as MGHRA and CDR2 as YSYEKL. The CDR3 is 18 amino acids.

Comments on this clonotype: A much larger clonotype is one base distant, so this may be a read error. The CDR3 DNA reads TGTGCCACCAGCGCTACACTAGCGGGGGTCAATGAGCAGTTCTTC. Its translation: CATSATLAGVNEQFF. The chain links TRBV15 to TRBJ2-1; 11 positions match TRBD2. V shed 5 bases, J shed 6 bases, and the junction held 6 bases outside the gene matches. CDR1 LNHNV and CDR2 YYDKDF come from the germline V gene (reference sequence). The CDR3 contains 15 residues.

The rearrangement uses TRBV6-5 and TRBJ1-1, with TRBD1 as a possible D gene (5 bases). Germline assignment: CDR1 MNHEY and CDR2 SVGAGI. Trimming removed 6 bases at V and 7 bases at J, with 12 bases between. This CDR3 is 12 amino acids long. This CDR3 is CASSLAGGEAFF. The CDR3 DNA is TGTGCCAGCAGCCTGGCCGGGGGTGAAGCTTTCTTT.

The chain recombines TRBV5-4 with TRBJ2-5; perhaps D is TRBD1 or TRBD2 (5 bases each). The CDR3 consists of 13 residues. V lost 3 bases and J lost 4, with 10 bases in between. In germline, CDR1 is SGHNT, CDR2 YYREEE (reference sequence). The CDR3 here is CASSSKGTETQYF. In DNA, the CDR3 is TGTGCCAGCAGCTCGAAGGGGACAGAGACCCAGTACTTC.

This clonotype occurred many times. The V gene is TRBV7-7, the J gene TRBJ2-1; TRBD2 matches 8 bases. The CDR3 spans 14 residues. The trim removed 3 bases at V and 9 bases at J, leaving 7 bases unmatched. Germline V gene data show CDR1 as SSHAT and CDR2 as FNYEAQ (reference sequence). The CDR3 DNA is TGTGCCAGCAGCTTGCGGGGGGCGGGGGGTGAGCAGTTCTTC. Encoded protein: CASSLRGAGGEQFF.

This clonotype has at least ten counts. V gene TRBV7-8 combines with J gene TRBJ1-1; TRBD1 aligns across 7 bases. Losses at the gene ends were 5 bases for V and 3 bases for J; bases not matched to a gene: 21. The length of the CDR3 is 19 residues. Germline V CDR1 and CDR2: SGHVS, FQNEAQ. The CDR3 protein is CASSPTHVQGLGVYTEAFF. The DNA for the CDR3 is TGTGCCAGCAGCCCTACCCATGTACAGGGGCTTGGTGTGTACACTGAAGCTTTCTTT.

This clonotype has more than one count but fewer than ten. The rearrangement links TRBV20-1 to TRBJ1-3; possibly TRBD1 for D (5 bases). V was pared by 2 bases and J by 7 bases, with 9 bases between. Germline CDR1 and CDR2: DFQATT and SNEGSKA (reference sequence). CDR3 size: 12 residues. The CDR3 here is CSARKGTNTIYF. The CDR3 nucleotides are TGCAGTGCTAGAAAAGGGACGAACACCATATATTTT.

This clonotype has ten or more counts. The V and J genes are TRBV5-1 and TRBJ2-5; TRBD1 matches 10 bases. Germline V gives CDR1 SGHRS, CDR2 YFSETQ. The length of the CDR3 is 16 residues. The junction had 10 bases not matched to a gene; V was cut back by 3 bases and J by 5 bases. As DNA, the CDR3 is TGCGCCAGCAGCTCAGGGGGGACAGGGGTTTTGGAGACCCAGTACTTC. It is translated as CASSSGGTGVLETQYF.